This TCR beta chain is drawn from a study of blood T cell repertoires in COVID-19. CDR1 and CDR2 (germline): MNHEY, SMNVEV (reference sequence). The CDR3 covers 14 residues. Deletions cut 0 bases from V and 5 bases from J, with 10 bases between. Sequenced by immunoSEQ multiplex PCR; TCRdb stores in-frame clones only, minus some. Altogether roughly 240,000 clones are present, about four fifths being singletons, with the ten largest covering about 4.5%. The rearrangement uses TRBV27 and TRBJ1-2; no clear D gene. This TCR came from a woman aged 70 to 79 with acute or convalescent COVID-19. Material: peripheral blood. CDR3 nucleotide sequence: TGTGCCAGCAGTTTATCGGGCGGGGTTTATGGCTACACCTTC. This translates into CASSLSGGVYGYTF.